This T cell receptor beta chain is from a study of response to subunit inactivated influenza vaccine. Broader study findings: The authors proposed limited new T cell recruitment per seasonal influenza vaccination.

TCRdb itself ran the RT-PCR reads through MiXCR, one entry per CDR3 protein. In the table there are around 530,000 distinct CDR3 sequences, 12% of which are singletons. The V segment lost 4 bases and the J segment 2 bases; nucleotides outside the gene matches: 5. The CDR3 is 16 residues long. Germline values: CDR1 MNHEY, CDR2 SVGEGT. Comment on this clonotype: As yet, its antigen is unknown.

The TCR sequence derives from a man between 45 and 60 years old who received an inactivated influenza vaccine. The material sequenced was PBMCs from blood, taken on the day of vaccination. This chain links TRBV6-2 or TRBV6-3 with TRBJ2-5; 12 bases fit TRBD1. DNA for the CDR3: TGTGCCAGCAGTTCCCCGGGACAGGGGGCTCAAGAGACCCAGTACTTC. As protein: CASSSPGQGAQETQYF.